The clone carrying this TCR beta chain has a handful of counts. The source of the sample is a study of T-cell reconstitution after alpha-beta-depleted transplantation in children. Unique molecular identifiers were incorporated into the prepared TCRbeta library. Each CDR3 protein gets one entry after TCRdb re-called the PCR reads with MiXCR. The table has roughly 500,000 distinct CDR3 sequences, around a third seen once. V was cut by 0 bases and J by 1 base, with 10 bases left in between. The CDR3 is made up of 15 amino acids. Per the germline V gene, CDR1 is SGHRS and CDR2 is YFSETQ. The source material was PBMCs from the stem cell graft donor, sampled from the stem cell graft. This rearrangement joins TRBV5-1 to TRBJ1-1; possible D gene TRBD1, 5 bases. The sequence was collected from a human donor who donated a stem cell graft to a child with aplastic anemia. The CDR3 DNA follows: TGCGCCAGCAGCTTGGAACAGGTGGCGAACACTGAAGCTTTCTTT. It translates to CASSLEQVANTEAFF.